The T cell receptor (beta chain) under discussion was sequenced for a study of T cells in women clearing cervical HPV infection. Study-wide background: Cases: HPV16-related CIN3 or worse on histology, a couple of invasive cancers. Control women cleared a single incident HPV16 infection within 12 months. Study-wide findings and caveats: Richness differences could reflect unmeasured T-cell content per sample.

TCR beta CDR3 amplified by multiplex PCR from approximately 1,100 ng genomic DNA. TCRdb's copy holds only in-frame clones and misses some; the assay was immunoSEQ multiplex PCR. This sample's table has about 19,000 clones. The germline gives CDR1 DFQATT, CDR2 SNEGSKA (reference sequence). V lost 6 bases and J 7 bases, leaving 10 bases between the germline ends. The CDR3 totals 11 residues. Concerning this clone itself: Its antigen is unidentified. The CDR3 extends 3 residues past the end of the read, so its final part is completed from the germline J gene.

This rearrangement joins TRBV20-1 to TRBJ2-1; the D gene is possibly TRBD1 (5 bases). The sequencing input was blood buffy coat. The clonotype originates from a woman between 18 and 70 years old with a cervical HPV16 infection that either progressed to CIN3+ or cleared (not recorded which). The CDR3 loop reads CSADIVNEQFF. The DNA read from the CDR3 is TGCAGTGCGGACATTGTGAATGAG.